This TCR beta chain comes out of a study of cytomegalovirus exposure and HLA in healthy donors. Whole-study findings and limits: Highly shared variants forming one cluster were likely a sequencing artifact. It was reportedly the case that the classifier diagnosed cytomegalovirus status with high specificity and sensitivity.

PCR employed 60 Vbeta and 13 Jbeta primers. Sequencing used immunoSEQ multiplex PCR; TCRdb keeps in-frame clones, though not all of them. This table has approximately 190,000 clones, about 86% appearing once. CDR1 is SGHVS, CDR2 FQNEAQ, per germline. The V segment lost 5 bases and the J segment 7 bases; nucleotides outside the gene matches: 12. The CDR3 length is 15 residues. This clone was observed a handful of times. Its specificity is unknown. The genes are TRBV7-8 and TRBJ1-1; 8 bases line up with TRBD1. The clonotype comes from a man aged 35 to 55 in good health and CMV-seropositive. The sample comprised PBMCs. DNA of the CDR3: TGTGCCAGCAGCCCGCCCCAGGGGGCGCGCGGTGAAGCTTTCTTT. Translation gives CASSPPQGARGEAFF.